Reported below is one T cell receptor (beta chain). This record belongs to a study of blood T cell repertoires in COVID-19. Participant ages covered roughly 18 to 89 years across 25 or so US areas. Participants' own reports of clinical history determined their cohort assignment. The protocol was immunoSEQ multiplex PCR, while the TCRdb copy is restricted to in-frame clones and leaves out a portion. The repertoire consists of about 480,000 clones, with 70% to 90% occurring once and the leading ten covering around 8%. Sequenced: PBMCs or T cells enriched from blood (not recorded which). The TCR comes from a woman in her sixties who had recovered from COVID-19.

CDR3 DNA sequence: TGTGCCAGCAGCTTAGTTACTAGCTTATTCACAGATACGCAGTATTTT. It yields the protein CASSLVTSLFTDTQYF. V is TRBV7-8 and J is TRBJ2-3, with D possibly being TRBD2 (6 bases). V lost 1 base, J lost 2 bases, and 13 bases lay in between. Germline assignment: CDR1 SGHVS and CDR2 FQNEAQ. The CDR3 totals 16 residues.